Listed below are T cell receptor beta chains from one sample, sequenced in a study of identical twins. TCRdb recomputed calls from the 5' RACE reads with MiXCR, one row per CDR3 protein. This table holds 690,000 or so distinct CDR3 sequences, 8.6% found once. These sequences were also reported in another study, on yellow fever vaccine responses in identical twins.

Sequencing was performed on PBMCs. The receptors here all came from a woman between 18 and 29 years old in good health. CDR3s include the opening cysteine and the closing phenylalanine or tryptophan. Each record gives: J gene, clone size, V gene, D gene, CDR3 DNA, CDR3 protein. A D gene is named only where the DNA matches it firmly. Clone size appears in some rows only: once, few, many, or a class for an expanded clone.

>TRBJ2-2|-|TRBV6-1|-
TGTGCCAGCAGAGCGGGACAGAACACCGGGGAGCTGTTTTTT
CASRAGQNTGELFF
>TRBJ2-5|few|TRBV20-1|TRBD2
TGCAGTGCTGTGACTAGCGGGGAACAAGAGACCCAGTACTTC
CSAVTSGEQETQYF
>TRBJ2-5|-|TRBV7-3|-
TGTGCCAGCGCCCGAGGGGGGCAAGAGACCCAGTACTTC
CASARGGQETQYF
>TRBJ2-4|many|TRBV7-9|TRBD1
TGTGCCAGCAGCTTTGTAGTCGGACAGGGGGACATTCAGTACTTC
CASSFVVGQGDIQYF
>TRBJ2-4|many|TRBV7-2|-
TGTGCCAGCAGCTCAATTGACCTCTCCACGGGCAAAAACATTCAGTACTTC
CASSSIDLSTGKNIQYF
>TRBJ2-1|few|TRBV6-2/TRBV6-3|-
TGTGCCAGCAGTTACTCGATTCTTTCGGAGCAGTTCTTC
CASSYSILSEQFF
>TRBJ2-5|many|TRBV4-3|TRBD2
TGCGCCAGCAGCCAAGCTTTAAGTCCCAGCGGGAGATGGGAGACCCAGTACTTC
CASSQALSPSGRWETQYF
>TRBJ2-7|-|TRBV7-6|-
TGTGCCAGCAGCCCATGGGAATCCGGGAACTACGAGCAGTACTTC
CASSPWESGNYEQYF
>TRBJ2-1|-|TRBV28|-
TGTGCCAGCAGTTTATCCCGGGTAGGGCAGTTCTTC
CASSLSRVGQFF
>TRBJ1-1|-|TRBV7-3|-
TGTGCCAGCAGCTGGAATAGGAACACTGAAGCTTTCTTT
CASSWNRNTEAFF
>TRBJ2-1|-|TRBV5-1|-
TGCGCCAGCAGCTTGGCTCTACGGGCGAGCTCCTACAATGAGCAGTTCTTC
CASSLALRASSYNEQFF
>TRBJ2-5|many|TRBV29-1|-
TGCAGCGTTGTACCGGGACTCCATCAAGAGACCCAGTACTTC
CSVVPGLHQETQYF
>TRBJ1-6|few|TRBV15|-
TGTGCCACCAGCAGAGGACAGGTTGATCTCAATTCACCCCTCCACTTT
CATSRGQVDLNSPLHF
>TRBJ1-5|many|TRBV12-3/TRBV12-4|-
TGTGCCAGCAGTTTAAGGGGTCGGATGGGGCAGGGCGGGAGAGCCCAGCATTTT
CASSLRGRMGQGGRAQHF
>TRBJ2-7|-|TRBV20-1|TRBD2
TGCAGTGCGAATAGCGGGGGCAGCTCCTACGAGCAGTACTTC
CSANSGGSSYEQYF
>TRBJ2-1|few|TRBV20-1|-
TGCAGTGCTAGAAGGGAGAATGAGCAGTTCTTC
CSARRENEQFF
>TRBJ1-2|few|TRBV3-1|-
TGTGCCAGCAGCCAAGACGGGCATGGCTACACCTTC
CASSQDGHGYTF
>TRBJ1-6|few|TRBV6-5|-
TGTGCCAGCAGTTACTCGATGGACGAGATCCTGTTTCGTCCTATCCACTTT
CASSYSMDEILFRPIHF
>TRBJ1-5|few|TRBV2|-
TGTGCCAGCAGTGGAGGGCCAGGGACTCAGCCCCAGCATTTT
CASSGGPGTQPQHF
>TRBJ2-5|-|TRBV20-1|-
TGCAGTGCTTTAGCGGAGACCCAAGAGACCCAGTACTTC
CSALAETQETQYF
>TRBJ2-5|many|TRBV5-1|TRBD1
TGCGCCAGCAGCTGGGGACAGGGCCGAGAGGAGACCCAGTACTTC
CASSWGQGREETQYF
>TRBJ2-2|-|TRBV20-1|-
TGCAGTGCGCCGGGGCGGGGTATACAGGAGCTGTTTTTT
CSAPGRGIQELFF
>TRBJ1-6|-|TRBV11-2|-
TGTGCCAGCAGCTTAGCGGCAGGAGATAATTCACCCCTCCACTTT
CASSLAAGDNSPLHF
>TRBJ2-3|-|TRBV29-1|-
TGCAGCGTACTCGGTTCACCCCTTTGGACAACAGATACGCAGTATTTT
CSVLGSPLWTTDTQYF
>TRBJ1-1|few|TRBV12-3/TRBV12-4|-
TGTGCCAGCAGTTCCATCATATCCTCCACAAGCCCTGAAGCTTTCTTT
CASSSIISSTSPEAFF
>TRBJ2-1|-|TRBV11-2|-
TGTGCCAGCAGCAAAGGGGGACACAGCTCCTACAATGAGCAGTTCTTC
CASSKGGHSSYNEQFF
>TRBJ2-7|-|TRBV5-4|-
TGTGCCAGCAGCTTGGAGTTAATTGGTCTCCGGGGCGAGCAGTACTTC
CASSLELIGLRGEQYF
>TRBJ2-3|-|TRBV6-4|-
TGTGCCAGCAGTGACTATGGGGGCACAGATACGCAGTATTTT
CASSDYGGTDTQYF
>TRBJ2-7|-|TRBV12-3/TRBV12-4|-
TGTGCCAGCAGGTTAATGGGATCTTCCTACGAGCAGTACTTC
CASRLMGSSYEQYF
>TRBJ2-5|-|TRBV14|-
TGTGCCAGCAGCCAAGTGAGCGGAGACACTCAAGAGACCCAGTACTTC
CASSQVSGDTQETQYF
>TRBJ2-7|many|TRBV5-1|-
TGCGCCAGCAGCTTGGGAATTCACCAGCTAGACGAGCAGTACTTC
CASSLGIHQLDEQYF
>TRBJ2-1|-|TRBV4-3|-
TGCGCCAGCAGCCAAGTACTTCACAATGAGCAGTTCTTC
CASSQVLHNEQFF
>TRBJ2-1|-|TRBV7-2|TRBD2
TGTGCCAGCAGCTTAAGCGGGGGGCCGGGTTATGAGCAGTTCTTC
CASSLSGGPGYEQFF
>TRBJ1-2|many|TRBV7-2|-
TGTGCCAGCAGCTCCTTCTCTAACTATGGCTACACCTTC
CASSSFSNYGYTF
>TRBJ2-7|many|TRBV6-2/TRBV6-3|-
TGTGCCAGCAGTGAGACTAGCTCCTACGAGCAGTACTTC
CASSETSSYEQYF
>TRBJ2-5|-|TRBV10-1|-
TGCGCCAGCAGTGAGAATCGGGGCCAAGAGACCCAGTACTTC
CASSENRGQETQYF
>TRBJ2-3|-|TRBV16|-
TGTGCCAGCACCCTGGACAGTTGGGCCACAGATCCGCAGTATTTT
CASTLDSWATDPQYF
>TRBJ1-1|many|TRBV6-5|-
TGTGCCAGCAGTTACTTAGGGGGTGTAACTGAAGCTTTCTTT
CASSYLGGVTEAFF
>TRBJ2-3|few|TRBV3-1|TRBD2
TGTGCCAGCAGCCAACCCGGGACTAGCGGGGGGACAGATACGCAGTATTTT
CASSQPGTSGGTDTQYF
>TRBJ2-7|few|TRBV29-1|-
TGCAGCGTTGAAGGGGCCGCCCCCTACGAGCAGTACTTC
CSVEGAAPYEQYF
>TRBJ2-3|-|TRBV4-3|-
TGCGCCAGCAGCCAAGCCGGGGGAGGACTGACAGATACGCAGTATTTT
CASSQAGGGLTDTQYF